These T cell receptor beta chains were read from a single sample in a study of cytomegalovirus exposure and HLA in healthy donors. Data came from immunoSEQ multiplex PCR; TCRdb stores just in-frame clones and leaves some out. Of about 120,000 clones listed, under 85% are singletons. Material: PBMCs. Receptor source: a woman aged 18-29 years in good health and CMV-seronegative. Both conserved end residues are part of each CDR3. D genes are given only for firm matches. The listing skips clone size in some rows; elsewhere it reads once, few, many or a size class.

CDR3aa	CDR3nt	j_gene	abundance	d_gene	v_gene
CAWSALTGTNSPLHF	TGTGCCTGGAGTGCTCTGACAGGAACCAATTCACCCCTCCACTTT	TRBJ1-6	few	-	TRBV30
CASSEHGGSYNEQFF	TGTGCCAGCAGTGAACACGGGGGCTCCTACAATGAGCAGTTCTTC	TRBJ2-1	few	-	TRBV6-1
CASSGGAYEQYF	TGTGCCAGCAGTGGGGGGGCCTACGAGCAGTACTTC	TRBJ2-7	-	-	TRBV6-1
CASRRVNTEAFF	TGTGCCAGCAGACGAGTTAACACTGAAGCTTTCTTT	TRBJ1-1	once	-	TRBV6-5
CASSIAQVNTEAFF	TGTGCCAGTAGTATAGCACAGGTGAACACTGAAGCTTTCTTT	TRBJ1-1	-	-	TRBV19
CASSLESSGNTIYF	TGTGCCAGCAGCCTAGAGTCGTCTGGAAACACCATATATTTT	TRBJ1-3	-	-	TRBV2
CASSPGDRLVSGYTF	TGCGCCAGCAGCCCAGGGGACAGACTCGTCTCTGGCTACACCTTC	TRBJ1-2	-	TRBD1	TRBV5-1
CASSILLATGRHEQYF	TGTGCCAGTAGTATCCTGCTCGCGACAGGGAGGCACGAGCAGTACTTC	TRBJ2-7	-	-	TRBV19
CAIRTGTENTEAFF	TGTGCCATTAGGACCGGGACAGAGAACACTGAAGCTTTCTTT	TRBJ1-1	-	TRBD1	TRBV10-3
CSARRDSEAFF	TGCAGTGCTCGCCGGGACTCTGAAGCTTTCTTT	TRBJ1-1	-	-	TRBV20-1
CASSLVLRASYNEQFF	TGCGCCAGCAGCCTAGTATTGAGGGCTTCCTACAATGAGCAGTTCTTC	TRBJ2-1	-	-	TRBV4-1
CSVAGGVSGNTIYF	TGCAGCGTTGCTGGGGGGGTTTCTGGAAACACCATATATTTT	TRBJ1-3	-	-	TRBV29-1
CASSLGRRETQYF	TGTGCCAGCAGCCTGGGGCGGAGAGAGACCCAGTACTTC	TRBJ2-5	few	-	TRBV25-1
CASSLAAQGGNSPLHF	TGCGCCAGCAGCTTGGCCGCGCAGGGAGGGAATTCACCCCTCCACTTT	TRBJ1-6	-	-	TRBV5-1
CASSPGGGPLHF	TGCGCCAGCAGCCCTGGGGGCGGACCCCTCCACTTT	TRBJ1-6	-	-	TRBV5-1
CASRDRGKDTEAFF	TGTGCCAGTAGGGACAGGGGGAAGGACACTGAAGCTTTCTTT	TRBJ1-1	-	TRBD1	TRBV19
CASSLGQGSKDGYTF	TGCGCCAGCAGCTTAGGCCAGGGGAGTAAGGATGGCTACACCTTC	TRBJ1-2	-	-	TRBV5-1
CASSEGQGWQPQHF	TGTGCCAGCAGTGAGGGTCAGGGTTGGCAGCCCCAGCATTTT	TRBJ1-5	few	-	TRBV2
CASSLVSRQGLEQYF	TGTGCCAGCAGCTTAGTGAGCCGGCAGGGGCTCGAGCAGTACTTC	TRBJ2-7	-	-	TRBV7-2
CASSEALQRVGSPLHF	TGTGCCAGCAGTGAAGCGCTTCAGAGGGTGGGTTCACCCCTCCACTTT	TRBJ1-6	-	-	TRBV6-1
CASSPLGALSYNEQFF	TGCGCCAGCAGTCCCCTGGGAGCCCTCTCCTACAATGAGCAGTTCTTC	TRBJ2-1	-	-	TRBV10-1
CASSLGQGVSYNSPLHF	TGTGCCAGCAGCTTAGGGCAGGGGGTCTCCTATAATTCACCCCTCCACTTT	TRBJ1-6	-	TRBD1	TRBV7-9
CASTEGAMNTEAFF	TGTGCCAGTACTGAGGGGGCGATGAACACTGAAGCTTTCTTT	TRBJ1-1	once	TRBD1	TRBV19